The T cell receptor beta chain described here comes from a study of cytomegalovirus exposure and HLA in healthy donors. This clone was recorded a few times. PCR used 60 Vbeta primers and 13 Jbeta primers. Data came from immunoSEQ multiplex PCR; TCRdb stores just in-frame clones and leaves some out. This table has fewer than 150,000 clones, roughly 15% appearing once. The CDR3 spans 14 residues. V was clipped by 6 bases and J by 3 bases; unmatched bases: 6. From germline, CDR1 is MNHNS and CDR2 SASEGT. The chain uses TRBV6-1 and TRBJ1-2; 8 bases agree with TRBD1. The sequencing sample was made of PBMCs. The receptor was derived from a woman in her late teens or twenties in good health and CMV-seronegative. The CDR3 DNA is TGTGCCAGCAGCGGATACAGGGGGGACTATGGCTACACCTTC. This gives the protein CASSGYRGDYGYTF.